This T cell receptor beta chain was retrieved from a study of control samples from healthy donors and cancer patients. Clones were read by immunoSEQ multiplex PCR, and TCRdb kept only the in-frame ones, dropping some. This table holds just over 150,000 clones, around nine tenths found once. Trimming removed 5 bases from V and 2 bases from J, with 19 bases in between. The CDR3 sequence is 17 residues long. Germline lookup yields CDR1 LNHNV and CDR2 YYDKDF (reference sequence). The sequence was obtained from a man aged 25 to 40 in good health. Sample: blood. The V call is TRBV15, the J call TRBJ2-1, with D possibly TRBD1 on 6 matching bases. CDR3 DNA: TGTGCCACCAGCTCACCAAGAGAGGGGGTTCCCTACAATGAGCAGTTCTTC. It is translated as CATSSPREGVPYNEQFF.